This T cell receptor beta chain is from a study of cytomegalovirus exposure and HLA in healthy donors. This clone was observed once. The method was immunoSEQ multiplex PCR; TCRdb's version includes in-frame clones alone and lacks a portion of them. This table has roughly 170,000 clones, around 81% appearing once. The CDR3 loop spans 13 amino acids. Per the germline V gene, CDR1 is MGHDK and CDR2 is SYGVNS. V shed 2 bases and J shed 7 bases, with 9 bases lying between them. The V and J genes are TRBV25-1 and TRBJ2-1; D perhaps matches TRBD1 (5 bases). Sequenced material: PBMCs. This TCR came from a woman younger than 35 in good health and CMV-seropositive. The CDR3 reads CASSEQGRNEQFF. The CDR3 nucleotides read TGTGCCAGCAGTGAACAGGGTAGGAATGAGCAGTTCTTC.